This T cell receptor beta chain originates from a study of blood T cell repertoires in COVID-19. Measured with immunoSEQ multiplex PCR; TCRdb has only the in-frame clones, and not every one. The sample lists 350,000 or so clones; around four fifths were seen once. V shed 7 bases and J shed 5 bases, with 19 bases lying between them. The CDR3 length is 15 residues. CDR1 and CDR2 (germline): SGDLS, YYNGEE. Input material: peripheral blood. The V call is TRBV9, the J call TRBJ2-1; possible D gene TRBD1, 5 bases. The sequence was collected from a man aged 25-45 years with active or convalescent COVID-19. For the CDR3, the DNA is TGTGCCAGCGGCTCGAGACCAGGGTGGGACAATGAGCAGTTCTTC. Translation gives CASGSRPGWDNEQFF. Combining the CDR3 with reference TRBV9 and TRBJ2-1 gives the whole variable domain DSGVTQTPKHLITATGQRVTLRCSPRSGDLSVYWYQQSLDQGLQFLIQYYNGEERAKGNILERFSAQQFPDLHSELNLSSLELGDSALYFCASGSRPGWDNEQFFGPGTRLTVL.